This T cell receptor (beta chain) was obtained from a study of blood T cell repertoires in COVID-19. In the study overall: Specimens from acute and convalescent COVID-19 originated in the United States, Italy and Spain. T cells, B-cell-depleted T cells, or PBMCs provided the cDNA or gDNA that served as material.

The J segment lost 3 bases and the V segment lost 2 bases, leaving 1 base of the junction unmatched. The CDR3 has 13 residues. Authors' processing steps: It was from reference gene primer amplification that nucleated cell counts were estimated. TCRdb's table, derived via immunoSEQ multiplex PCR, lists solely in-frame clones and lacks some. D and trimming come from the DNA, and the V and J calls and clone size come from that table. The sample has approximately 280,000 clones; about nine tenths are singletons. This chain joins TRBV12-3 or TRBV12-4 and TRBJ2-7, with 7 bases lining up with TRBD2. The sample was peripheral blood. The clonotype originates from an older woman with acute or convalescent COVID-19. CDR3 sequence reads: CASSLRGDYEQYF. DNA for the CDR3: TGTGCCAGCAGTTTACGGGGGGACTACGAGCAGTACTTC.